This TCR beta chain was captured in a study of blood T cell repertoires in COVID-19. Trimming cost V 6 bases and J 3 bases; bases outside gene matches: 2. CDR1 and CDR2 from the germline V gene are LNHDA and SQIVND (reference sequence). This CDR3 region has 14 residues. This table comes from immunoSEQ multiplex PCR, and its TCRdb copy is limited to in-frame clones, with some not included. The sample records over 120,000 clones, about 87% being singletons. The clonotype was recovered from a woman aged 50 to 60 with acute or convalescent COVID-19. Input material: peripheral blood. V usage is TRBV19 and J usage is TRBJ2-1; TRBD2 agrees at 10 bases. CDR3 nucleotides: TGTGCCAGTAGGCTAGCGGGAGACTACAATGAGCAGTTCTTC. Its translation: CASRLAGDYNEQFF. Variable domain in full (rest from reference TRBV19 and TRBJ2-1): DGGITQSPKYLFRKEGQNVTLSCEQNLNHDAMYWYRQDPGQGLRLIYYSQIVNDFQKGDIAEGYSVSREKKESFPLTVTSAQKNPTAFYLCASRLAGDYNEQFFGPGTRLTVL.